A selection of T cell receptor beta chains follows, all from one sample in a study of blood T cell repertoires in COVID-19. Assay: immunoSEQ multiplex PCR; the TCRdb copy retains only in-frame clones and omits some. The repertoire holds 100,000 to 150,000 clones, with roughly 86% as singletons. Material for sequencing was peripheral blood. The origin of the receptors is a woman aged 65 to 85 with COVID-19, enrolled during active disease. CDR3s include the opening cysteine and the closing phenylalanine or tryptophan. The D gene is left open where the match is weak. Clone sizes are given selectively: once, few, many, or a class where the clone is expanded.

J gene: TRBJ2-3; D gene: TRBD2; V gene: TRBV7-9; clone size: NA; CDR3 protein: CASSLVLAGHTDTQYF; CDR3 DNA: TGTGCCAGCAGCTTAGTACTAGCGGGGCACACAGATACGCAGTATTTT
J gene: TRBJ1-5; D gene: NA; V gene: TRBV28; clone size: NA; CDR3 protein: CASSLKSRPQHF; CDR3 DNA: TGTGCCAGCAGTTTAAAATCTCGGCCCCAGCATTTT
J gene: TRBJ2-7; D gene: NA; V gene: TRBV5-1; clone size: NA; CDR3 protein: CASRLGTRAIYEQYF; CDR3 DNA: TGCGCCAGCAGACTAGGGACACGGGCAATATACGAGCAGTACTTC
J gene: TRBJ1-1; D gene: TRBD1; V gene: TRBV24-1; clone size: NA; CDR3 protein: CATSVGQGTEAFF; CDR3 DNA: TGTGCCACCAGTGTAGGACAGGGGACTGAAGCTTTCTTT
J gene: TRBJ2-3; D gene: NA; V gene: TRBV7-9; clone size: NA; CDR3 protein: CASSLVGGAGAQYF; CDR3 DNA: TGTGCCAGCAGCTTAGTGGGGGGTGCTGGGGCGCAGTATTTT
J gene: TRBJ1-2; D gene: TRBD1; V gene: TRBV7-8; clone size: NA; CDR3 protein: CASSLDRGLDYTF; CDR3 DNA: TGTGCCAGCAGCCTTGACAGGGGGCTAGACTACACCTTC
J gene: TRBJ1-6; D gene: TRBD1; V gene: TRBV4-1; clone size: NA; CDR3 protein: CASSRGQGLLMDSPLHF; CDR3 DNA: TGCGCCAGCAGCCGGGGACAGGGACTCCTTATGGATTCACCCCTCCACTTT
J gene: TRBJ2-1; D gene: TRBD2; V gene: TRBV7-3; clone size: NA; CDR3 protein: CASSLTSGGANEQFF; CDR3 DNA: TGTGCCAGCAGCTTAACAAGCGGGGGGGCTAATGAGCAGTTCTTC
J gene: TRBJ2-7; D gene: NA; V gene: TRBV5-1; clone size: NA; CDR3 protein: CASSLGSGVTVGGYEQYF; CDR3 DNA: TGCGCCAGCAGCCTGGGTTCCGGGGTTACGGTGGGGGGCTACGAGCAGTACTTC
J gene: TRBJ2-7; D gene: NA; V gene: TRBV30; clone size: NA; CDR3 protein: CAWSTGNYEQYF; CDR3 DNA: TGTGCCTGGAGCACAGGGAACTACGAGCAGTACTTC
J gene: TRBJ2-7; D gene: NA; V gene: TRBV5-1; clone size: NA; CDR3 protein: CASSWTLVGTSYEQYF; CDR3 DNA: TGCGCCAGCAGCTGGACGTTGGTGGGGACTTCCTACGAGCAGTACTTC
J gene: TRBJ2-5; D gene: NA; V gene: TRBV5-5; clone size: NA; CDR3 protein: CASSLVGGGALQETQYF; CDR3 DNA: TGTGCCAGCAGCCTGGTAGGGGGGGGCGCCCTCCAAGAGACCCAGTACTTC
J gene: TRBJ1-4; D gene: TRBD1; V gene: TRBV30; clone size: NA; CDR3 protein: CAWSVQTGVEKLFF; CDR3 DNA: TGTGCCTGGAGTGTACAGACAGGGGTGGAAAAACTGTTTTTT
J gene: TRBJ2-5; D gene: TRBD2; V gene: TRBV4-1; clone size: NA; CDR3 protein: CASSPQAGSEETQYF; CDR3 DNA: TGCGCCAGCAGCCCTCAAGCGGGGAGTGAAGAGACCCAGTACTTC
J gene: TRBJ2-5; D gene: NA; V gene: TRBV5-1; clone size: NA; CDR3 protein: CTSSLFTEPATQYF; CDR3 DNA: TGCACCAGCAGCTTGTTTACGGAGCCCGCGACCCAGTACTTC
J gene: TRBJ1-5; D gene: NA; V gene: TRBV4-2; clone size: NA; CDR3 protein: CASSPSVGGQPQHF; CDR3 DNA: TGTGCCAGCAGCCCCTCGGTCGGAGGGCAGCCCCAGCATTTT
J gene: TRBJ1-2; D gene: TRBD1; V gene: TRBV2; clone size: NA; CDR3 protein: CASSAGTGGGYTF; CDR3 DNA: TGTGCCAGCAGCGCCGGGACAGGGGGTGGCTACACCTTC
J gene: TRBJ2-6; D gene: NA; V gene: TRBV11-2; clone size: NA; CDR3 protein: CASSRDLSGANVLTF; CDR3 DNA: TGTGCCAGCAGCCGCGATCTCTCTGGGGCCAACGTCCTGACTTTC
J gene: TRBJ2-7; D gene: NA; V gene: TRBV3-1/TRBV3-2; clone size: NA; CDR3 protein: CASRGGWGKQYF; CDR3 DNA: TGTGCCAGCAGGGGGGGATGGGGAAAGCAGTACTTC
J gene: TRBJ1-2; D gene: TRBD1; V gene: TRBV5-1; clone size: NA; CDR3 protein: CASSPKSRTGQGDGYTF; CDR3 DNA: TGCGCCAGCAGCCCGAAATCTCGAACGGGACAGGGAGATGGCTACACCTTC
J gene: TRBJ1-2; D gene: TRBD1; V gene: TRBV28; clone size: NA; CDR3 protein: CASSVDRGVGYTF; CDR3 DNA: TGTGCCAGCAGCGTTGACAGGGGCGTGGGCTACACCTTC
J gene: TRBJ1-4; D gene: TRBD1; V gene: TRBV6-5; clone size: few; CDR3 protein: CASSRGTAEKLFF; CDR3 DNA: TGTGCCAGCAGCAGGGGGACGGCCGAAAAACTGTTTTTT
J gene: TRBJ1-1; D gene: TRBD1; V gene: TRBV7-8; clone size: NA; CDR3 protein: CASSSPGTGKNTEAFF; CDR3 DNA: TGTGCCAGCAGCTCCCCCGGGACAGGGAAGAACACTGAAGCTTTCTTT
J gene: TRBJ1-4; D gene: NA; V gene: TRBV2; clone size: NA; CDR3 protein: CASSLQQAGREKLFF; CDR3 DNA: TGTGCCAGCAGTTTACAACAGGCTGGGAGGGAAAAACTGTTTTTT
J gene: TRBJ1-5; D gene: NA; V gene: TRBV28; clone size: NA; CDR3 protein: CASSSGGDGNQPQHF; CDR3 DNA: TGTGCCAGCAGTTCCGGCGGGGATGGCAATCAGCCCCAGCATTTT
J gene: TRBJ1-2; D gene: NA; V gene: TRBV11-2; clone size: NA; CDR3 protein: CASSLDPGGAYGYTF; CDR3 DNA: TGTGCCAGCAGCTTGGACCCCGGGGGGGCGTATGGCTACACCTTC
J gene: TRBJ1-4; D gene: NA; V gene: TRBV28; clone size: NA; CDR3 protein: CASSLRGSAKLFF; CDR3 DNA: TGTGCCAGCAGTTTAAGAGGATCAGCGAAACTGTTTTTT
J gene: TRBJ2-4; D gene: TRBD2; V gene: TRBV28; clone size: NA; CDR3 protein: CASSYSGDIQYF; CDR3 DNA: TGTGCCAGCAGTTACAGCGGGGACATTCAGTACTTC
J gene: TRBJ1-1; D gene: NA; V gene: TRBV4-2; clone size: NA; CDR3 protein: CASSQERSEAFF; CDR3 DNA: TGTGCCAGCAGCCAAGAGCGGTCGGAAGCTTTCTTT
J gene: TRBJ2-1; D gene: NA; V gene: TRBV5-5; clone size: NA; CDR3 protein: CASSLSQAYNEQFF; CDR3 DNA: TGTGCCAGCAGCTTGTCACAGGCCTACAATGAGCAGTTCTTC
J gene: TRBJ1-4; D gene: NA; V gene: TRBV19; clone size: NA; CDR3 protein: CASSETVGEKLFF; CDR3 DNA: TGTGCCAGTAGCGAGACAGTAGGAGAAAAACTGTTTTTT
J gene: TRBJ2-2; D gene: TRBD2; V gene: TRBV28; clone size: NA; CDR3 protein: CASSLAGGGGELFF; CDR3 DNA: TGTGCCAGCAGTTTAGCGGGGGGAGGCGGGGAGCTGTTTTTT
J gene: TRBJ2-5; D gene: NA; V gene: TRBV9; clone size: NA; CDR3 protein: CASSVGFQETQYF; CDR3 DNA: TGTGCCAGCAGCGTCGGTTTCCAAGAGACCCAGTACTTC
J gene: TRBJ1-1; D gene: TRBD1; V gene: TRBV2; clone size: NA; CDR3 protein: CASRGTGVTEAFF; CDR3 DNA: TGTGCCAGCAGGGGGACAGGGGTCACTGAAGCTTTCTTT
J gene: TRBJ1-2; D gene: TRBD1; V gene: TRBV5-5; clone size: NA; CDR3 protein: CASSPDRDYGYTF; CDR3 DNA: TGTGCCAGCAGCCCGGACAGGGACTATGGCTACACCTTC
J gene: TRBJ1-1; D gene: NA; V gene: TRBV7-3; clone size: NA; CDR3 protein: CASSPRQIRGGGGTEAFF; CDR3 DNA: TGTGCCAGCAGCCCCCGGCAGATCCGGGGTGGGGGGGGCACTGAAGCTTTCTTT
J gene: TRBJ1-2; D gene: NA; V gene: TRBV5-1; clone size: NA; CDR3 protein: CASSLADTYGYTF; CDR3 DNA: TGCGCCAGCAGCTTGGCGGACACCTATGGCTACACCTTC
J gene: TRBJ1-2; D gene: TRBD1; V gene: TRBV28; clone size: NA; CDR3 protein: CASTKDRGLAGYTF; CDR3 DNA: TGTGCCAGCACTAAAGACAGGGGGCTAGCTGGCTACACCTTC
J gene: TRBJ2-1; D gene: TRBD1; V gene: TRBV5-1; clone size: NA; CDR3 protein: CASSLDGTGIYNEQFF; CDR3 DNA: TGCGCCAGCAGCTTGGACGGGACAGGGATATACAATGAGCAGTTCTTC